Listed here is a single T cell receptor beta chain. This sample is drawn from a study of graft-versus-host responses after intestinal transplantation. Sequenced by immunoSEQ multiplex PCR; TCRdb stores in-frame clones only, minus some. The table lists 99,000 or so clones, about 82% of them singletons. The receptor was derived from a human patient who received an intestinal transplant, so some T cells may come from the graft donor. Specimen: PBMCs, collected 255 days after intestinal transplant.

Here the CDR3 reads CASRGSGNYGYTF. The CDR3 DNA sequence: TGTGCCAGTAGAGGGTCGGGGAACTATGGCTACACCTTC. The chain uses TRBV19 and TRBJ1-2; D not resolved. The CDR3 length is 13 residues. CDR1 and CDR2 (germline): LNHDA, SQIVND (reference sequence). V was shortened by 6 bases and J by 2 bases, with 10 bases between the two germline ends.